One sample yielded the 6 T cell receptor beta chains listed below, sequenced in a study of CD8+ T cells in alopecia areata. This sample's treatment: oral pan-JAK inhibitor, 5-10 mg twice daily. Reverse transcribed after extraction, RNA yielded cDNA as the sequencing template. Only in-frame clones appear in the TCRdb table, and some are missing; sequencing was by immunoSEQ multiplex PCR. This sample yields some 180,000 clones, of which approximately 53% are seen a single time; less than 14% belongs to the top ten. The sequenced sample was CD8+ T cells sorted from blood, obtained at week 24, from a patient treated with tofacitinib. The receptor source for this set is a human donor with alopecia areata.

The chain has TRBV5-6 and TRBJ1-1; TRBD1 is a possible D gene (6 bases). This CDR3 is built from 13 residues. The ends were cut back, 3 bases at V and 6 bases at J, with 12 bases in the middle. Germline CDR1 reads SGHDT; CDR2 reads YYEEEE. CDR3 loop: CASSWAGAAEAFF. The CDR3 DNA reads TGTGCCAGCAGCTGGGCGGGGGCGGCTGAAGCTTTCTTT.

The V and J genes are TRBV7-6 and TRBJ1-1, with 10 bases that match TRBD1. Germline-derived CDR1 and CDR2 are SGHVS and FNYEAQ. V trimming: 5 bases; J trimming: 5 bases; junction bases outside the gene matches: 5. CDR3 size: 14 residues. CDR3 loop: CASSPTGGQTEAFF. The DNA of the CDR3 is TGTGCCAGCAGCCCGACAGGGGGCCAAACTGAAGCTTTCTTT.

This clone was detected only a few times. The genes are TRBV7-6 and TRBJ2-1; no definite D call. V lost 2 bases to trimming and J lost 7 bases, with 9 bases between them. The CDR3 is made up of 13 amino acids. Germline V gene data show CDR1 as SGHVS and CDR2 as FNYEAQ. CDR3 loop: CASSLSGGNEQFF. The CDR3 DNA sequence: TGTGCCAGCAGCTTATCTGGTGGGAATGAGCAGTTCTTC.

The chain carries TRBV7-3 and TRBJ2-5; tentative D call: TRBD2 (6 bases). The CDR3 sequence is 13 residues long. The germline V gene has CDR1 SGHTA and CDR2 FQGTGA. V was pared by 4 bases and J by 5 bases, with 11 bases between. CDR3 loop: CASSSGLMETQYF. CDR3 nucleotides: TGTGCCAGCAGCTCGGGACTTATGGAGACCCAGTACTTC.

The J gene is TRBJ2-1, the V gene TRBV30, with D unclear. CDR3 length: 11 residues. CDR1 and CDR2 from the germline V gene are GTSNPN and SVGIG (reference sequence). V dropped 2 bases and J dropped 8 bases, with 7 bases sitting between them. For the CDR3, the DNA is TGTGCCTGGAGTTACTCCGATGAGCAGTTCTTC. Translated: CAWSYSDEQFF.

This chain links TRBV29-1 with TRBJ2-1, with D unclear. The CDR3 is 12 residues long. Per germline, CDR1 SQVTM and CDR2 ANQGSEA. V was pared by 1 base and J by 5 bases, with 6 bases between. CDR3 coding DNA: TGCAGCGTTGAAGTAAGGGACAATGAGCAGTTCTTC. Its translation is CSVEVRDNEQFF.